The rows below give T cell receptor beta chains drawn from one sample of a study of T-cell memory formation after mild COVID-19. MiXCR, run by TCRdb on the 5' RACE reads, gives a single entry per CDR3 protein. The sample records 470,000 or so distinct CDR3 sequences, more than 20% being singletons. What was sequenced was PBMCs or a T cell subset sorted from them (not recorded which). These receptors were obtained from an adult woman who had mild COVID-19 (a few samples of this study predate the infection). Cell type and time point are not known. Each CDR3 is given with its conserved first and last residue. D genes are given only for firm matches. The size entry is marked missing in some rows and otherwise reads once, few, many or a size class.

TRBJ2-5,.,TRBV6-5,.,TGTGCCAGCAGTTACACCTGGGACTCGGATCAAGAGACCCAGTACTTC,CASSYTWDSDQETQYF
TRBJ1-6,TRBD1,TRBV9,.,TGTGCCAGCAGCCCTAGGACAGGGTTTAATTCACCCCTCCACTTT,CASSPRTGFNSPLHF
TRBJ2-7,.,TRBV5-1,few,TGCGCCAGCAGCGCGTACACTACAGGGAACGAGCAGTACTTC,CASSAYTTGNEQYF
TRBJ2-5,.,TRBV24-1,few,TGTGCCACCAGTGATTTGGGGACAAGACAGTACTTC,CATSDLGTRQYF
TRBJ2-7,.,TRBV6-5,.,TGTGCCAGCAGTTTTATGGGAAACTACGAGCAGTACTTC,CASSFMGNYEQYF
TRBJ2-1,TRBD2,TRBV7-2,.,TGTGCCAGCAGCGCCAGCGGGGGGGCTTATGAGCAGTTCTTC,CASSASGGAYEQFF
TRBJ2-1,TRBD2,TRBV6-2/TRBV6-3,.,TGTGCCAGCAGTAATCAAAAGCGGGACTGGGGGGAGCAGTTCTTC,CASSNQKRDWGEQFF
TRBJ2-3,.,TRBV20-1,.,TGCAGTGCTAGCAGTGGGGGAAGCACAGATACGCAGTATTTT,CSASSGGSTDTQYF
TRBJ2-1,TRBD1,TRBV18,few,TGTGCCAGCTCATCGAGACAGGGAGACAATGAGCAGTTCTTC,CASSSRQGDNEQFF
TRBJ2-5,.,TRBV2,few,TGTGCCAGCAGTGAGGCATTAGCGACCCCGGTAGGAGCCCAGTACTTC,CASSEALATPVGAQYF
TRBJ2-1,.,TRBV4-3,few,TGCGCCAGCAGCCAAGGGGTTGAGGATGAGCAGTTCTTC,CASSQGVEDEQFF
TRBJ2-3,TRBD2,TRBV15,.,TGTGCCACCAGCAGAGATTCCATAGCGGGAGGGTTTACGCAGTATTTT,CATSRDSIAGGFTQYF
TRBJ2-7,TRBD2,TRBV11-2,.,TGTGCCAGCAGCTTAGTAACCGGGACTAGCGGGACCTACGAGCAGTACTTC,CASSLVTGTSGTYEQYF
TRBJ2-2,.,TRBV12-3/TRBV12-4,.,TGTGCCAGCAGTGCACTCAGCAGTAGCGCGAACACCGGGGAGCTGTTTTTT,CASSALSSSANTGELFF
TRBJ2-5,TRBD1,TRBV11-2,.,TGTGCCAGCAGCTCCTGGGACAGCCAAGAGACCCAGTACTTC,CASSSWDSQETQYF
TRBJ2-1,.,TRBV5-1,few,TGCGCCAGCAGCAGTACCGAGGGGCAGGTCGATGAGCAGTTCTTC,CASSSTEGQVDEQFF
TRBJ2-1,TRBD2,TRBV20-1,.,TGCAGTACACGATCCCTAGCGGGAGCTGGGAGCGAGCAGTTCTTC,CSTRSLAGAGSEQFF
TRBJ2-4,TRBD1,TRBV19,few,TGTGCCAGTAGTAATCCCCACAGGGGGCAAAACATTCAGTACTTC,CASSNPHRGQNIQYF
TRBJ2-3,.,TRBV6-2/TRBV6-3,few,TGTGCCAGCAGTTTGGCGGGACGTTACACAGATACGCAGTATTTT,CASSLAGRYTDTQYF
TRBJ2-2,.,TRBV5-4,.,TGTGCCAGCAGCCGACAGTCGAACACCGGGGAGCTGTTTTTT,CASSRQSNTGELFF
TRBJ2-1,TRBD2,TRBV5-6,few,TGTGCCAGCAGCGTAGCCGTACTAGCGGGAGATGTGGACAATGAGCAGTTCTTC,CASSVAVLAGDVDNEQFF
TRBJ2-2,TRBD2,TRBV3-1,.,TGTGCCAGCAGCTACTCAGGACTAGTCCTTACCGGGGAGCTGTTTTTT,CASSYSGLVLTGELFF
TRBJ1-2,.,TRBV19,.,TGTGCCAGTAGTATAGGAGGCGCAAACTACACCTTC,CASSIGGANYTF
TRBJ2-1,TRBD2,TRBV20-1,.,TGCAGTGCTACTAAGCGGGAGGGCCTCTACAATGAGCAGTTCTTC,CSATKREGLYNEQFF
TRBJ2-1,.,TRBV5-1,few,TGCGCCAGCAGCTGGTCGGGGGGCGGGGATGAGCAGTTCTTC,CASSWSGGGDEQFF
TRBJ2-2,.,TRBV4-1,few,TGCGCCAGCAGCCAAGATATGGTGCTTGTCGGGGAGCTGTTTTTT,CASSQDMVLVGELFF
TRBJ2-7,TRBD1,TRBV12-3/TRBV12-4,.,TGTGCCAGCAGTTTCGGGACAGGGAGTACCTACGAGCAGTACTTC,CASSFGTGSTYEQYF
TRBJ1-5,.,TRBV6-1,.,TGTGCCAGCAATTCCTACGCCATCAGCAATCAGCCCCAGCATTTT,CASNSYAISNQPQHF
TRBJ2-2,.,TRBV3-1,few,TGTGCCAGCAGCCGGACTACAGCGAACACCGGGGAGCTGTTTTTT,CASSRTTANTGELFF
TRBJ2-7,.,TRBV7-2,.,TGTGCCAGCAGCTTAGGGGCCGTCGGCGAGCAGTACTTC,CASSLGAVGEQYF
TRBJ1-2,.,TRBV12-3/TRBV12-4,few,TGTGCCAGCAGTTTTCGGGGGCGAGGGAACTATGGCTACACCTTC,CASSFRGRGNYGYTF
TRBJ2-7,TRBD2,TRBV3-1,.,TGTGCCAGCAGCCCCGGGGGAGCGGGGGCCTACGAGCAGTACTTC,CASSPGGAGAYEQYF
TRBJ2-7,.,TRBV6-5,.,TGTGCCAGCAGTTACTCCGGTTACTCTCCCTACGAGCAGTACTTC,CASSYSGYSPYEQYF
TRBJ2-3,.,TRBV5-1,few,TGCGCCAGCAGCGCCCTGTTTGGGGATACGCAGTATTTT,CASSALFGDTQYF
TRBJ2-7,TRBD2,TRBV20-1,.,TGCAGTGCTAATCCGCTAGCGGATTACGAGCAGTACTTC,CSANPLADYEQYF
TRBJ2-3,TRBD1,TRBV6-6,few,TGTGCCAGCAGTGGGACAGGGGACCACCCTGGCCCAGATACGCAGTATTTT,CASSGTGDHPGPDTQYF
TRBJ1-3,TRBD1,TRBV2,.,TGTGCCAGCAGTTCCGGGACAGCCTCTGGAAACACCATATATTTT,CASSSGTASGNTIYF
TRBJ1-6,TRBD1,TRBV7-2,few,TGTGCCAGCAGCCCCGACAGGGGGGAACCCCTCCACTTT,CASSPDRGEPLHF
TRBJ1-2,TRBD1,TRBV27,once,TGTGCCAGCAGTTCACCGGGACAGGGTCTGGGGGGCTACACCTTC,CASSSPGQGLGGYTF
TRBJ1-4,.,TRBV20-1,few,TGCAGTGCTAGCGGACAGTCAACTAATGAAAAACTGTTTTTT,CSASGQSTNEKLFF
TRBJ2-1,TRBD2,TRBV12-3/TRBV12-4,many,TGTGCCAGCAGTTCCCTAGCGGACTCCTACAATGAGCAGTTCTTC,CASSSLADSYNEQFF